This entry is about one T cell receptor (beta chain). The target antigen is unknown. This same CDR3 is encoded by further DNA sequences in the sample. The sample belongs to a study of OX40 agonist ivuxolimab in advanced cancers. Study-level information: In this trial design, patients received ivuxolimab intravenously at 0.01 to 10 mg/kg every 2 weeks. General study findings and limits: Expansion of clones was among the lowest in partial responders at 0.1-3.0 mg/kg. Specificity for antigen went undetermined in the expanded peripheral T cells. CD8+ T cells were the subset that, on average, had more expanded clones than CD4+.

The repertoire was sequenced with immunoSEQ multiplex PCR; TCRdb's copy has only in-frame clones and lacks some. The sample contains 78,000 or so clones, about 90% of which appear only once. V was shortened by 0 bases and J by 2 bases, with 5 bases between the two germline ends. The CDR3 totals 13 residues. Germline V CDR1 and CDR2: GTSNPN, SVGIG (reference sequence). Specimen: CD4+ or CD8+ T cells sorted from blood, collected in a trial of the OX40 agonist ivuxolimab. This chain uses TRBV30 with TRBJ1-5; D remains ambiguous. The clonotype originates from an adult with an advanced solid tumor such as melanoma, head and neck, liver or kidney cancer. CDR3 sequence (DNA): TGTGCCTGGAGTGTACGAGGCAATCAGCCCCAGCATTTT. Protein sequence: CAWSVRGNQPQHF.